This T cell receptor beta chain appears in the sequencing data of a study of identical twins. Study-level results: Partly confounded zero-insertion analyses could result from invariant MAIT and iNKT cells. With abundant cord blood beta clonotypes, insertions were fewer; memory repertoires showed no such pattern. Out-of-frame beta sequences exhibited a weaker degree of excess twin sharing.

Each cDNA held unique molecular identifiers, and template switching gave it a universal primer site. TCRdb passed the 5' RACE reads through MiXCR, listing each CDR3 protein once. The sample consists of 500,000 to 650,000 distinct CDR3 sequences, around 7.5% of them appearing once. This CDR3 contains 13 residues. The J segment lost 4 bases and the V segment lost 6 bases, leaving 5 bases of the junction unmatched. Germline loops: CDR1 DFQATT, CDR2 SNEGSKA (reference sequence). This clonotype has a handful of counts. Its specificity is not known. These data also featured in a second study, about yellow fever vaccine responses in identical twins.

This receptor was taken from a woman younger than 30 in good health. Sample: PBMCs. The chain recombines TRBV20-1 with TRBJ1-3; 8 nucleotides agree with TRBD1. CDR3 DNA sequence: TGCAGTGCCAGGGGGCTGGGGGGAAACACCATATATTTT. Protein sequence: CSARGLGGNTIYF.